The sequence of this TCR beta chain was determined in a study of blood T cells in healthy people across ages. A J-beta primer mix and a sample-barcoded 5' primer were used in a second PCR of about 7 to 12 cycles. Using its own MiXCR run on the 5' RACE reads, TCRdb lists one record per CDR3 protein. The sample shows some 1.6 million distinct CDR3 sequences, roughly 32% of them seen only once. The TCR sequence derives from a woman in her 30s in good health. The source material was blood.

CDR3 sequence (DNA): TGTGCCAGCAGTTTAAGTGGGCAGGGAGAGTACGAGCAGTACTTC. This codes for CASSLSGQGEYEQYF. The V and J genes are TRBV28 and TRBJ2-4, with D perhaps assigned TRBD1 or TRBD2 (5 bases each). The J call may not be correct, given that the DNA end is closer to TRBJ2-7. The CDR3 is 15 residues long. CDR1 and CDR2 from the germline V gene are MDHEN and SYDVKM.